This T cell receptor (beta chain) came from a study of blood T cell repertoires in COVID-19. The V end lost 0 bases, the J end lost 4 bases, and 12 bases lay between the germline ends. The germline CDR1 and CDR2 sequences are KGHSY and FQNENV. This CDR3 has 15 amino acids. Libraries were prepared by immunoSEQ multiplex PCR; TCRdb keeps only in-frame clonotypes and omits some of them. Of hundreds of thousands of clones detected, 85% to 90% appear once; the ten largest clones hold about 2.9%. Material for sequencing was peripheral blood. The V gene is TRBV16, the J gene TRBJ1-1; D gene ambiguous. This TCR came from a human donor in a cohort sampled during active COVID-19. As DNA, the CDR3 is TGTGCCAGCAGCCAATCCACAGTGTCACGCACTGAAGCTTTCTTT. Translated, it gives CASSQSTVSRTEAFF.